Described below is a single T cell receptor beta chain sequence and its context. Its specificity is not known. Genomic DNA was employed as the template in profiling TCR beta VDJ and CDR3. Using its own MiXCR run on the reads, TCRdb lists one record per CDR3 protein. The sample gives under 200,000 distinct CDR3 sequences, over 60% of which show up once; approximately 44% is in the top ten. This sample is drawn from a study of CD8+CD57+ T cells in acquired aplastic anemia. As for the study in general: Sorted CD4+ and CD8+ cells yielded DNA averaging approximately 3 ug.

Study-wide findings and caveats: Between the patient and control groups, CD8+ Simpson's diversity did not differ significantly.

The sample comprised sorted CD4+, CD8+, or CD8+CD57+ T cells (not recorded which) from PBMCs. The receptor was derived from a human donor with severe aplastic anemia or a healthy control (not recorded which).

The CDR3 sequence is CASSLAGVGTDTQYF. The CDR3 DNA is TGTGCCAGCAGCTTAGCAGGGGTAGGCACAGATACGCAGTATTTT. The J gene is TRBJ2-3, the V gene TRBV7-8, with D tentatively TRBD1 (5 bases). Trimming left V 0 bases short and J 1 base short, with 8 bases between. The CDR3 runs to 15 residues. Germline V gene data show CDR1 as SGHVS and CDR2 as FQNEAQ.